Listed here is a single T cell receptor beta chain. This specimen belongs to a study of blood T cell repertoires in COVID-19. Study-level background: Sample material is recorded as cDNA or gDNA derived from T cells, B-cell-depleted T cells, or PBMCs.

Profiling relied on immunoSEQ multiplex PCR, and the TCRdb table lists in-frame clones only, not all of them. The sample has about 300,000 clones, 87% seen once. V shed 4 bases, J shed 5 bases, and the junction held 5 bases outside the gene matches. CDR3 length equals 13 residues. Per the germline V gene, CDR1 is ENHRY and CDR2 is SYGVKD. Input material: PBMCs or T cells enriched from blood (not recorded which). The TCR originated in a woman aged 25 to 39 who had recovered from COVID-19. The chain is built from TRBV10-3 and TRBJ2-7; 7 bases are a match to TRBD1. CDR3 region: CAISAGTVNEQYF. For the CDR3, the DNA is TGTGCCATCAGTGCAGGGACAGTCAACGAGCAGTACTTC.